Below are 8 T cell receptor beta chains sequenced from a single sample in a study of T-cell reconstitution after alpha-beta-depleted transplantation in children. A library of TCRbeta sequences, prepared with unique molecular identifiers, was generated. In TCRdb, the PCR reads were re-called with MiXCR into one record per CDR3 protein. Among roughly 590,000 distinct CDR3 sequences listed, around 16% were seen once. The specimen comprised PBMCs from the stem cell graft donor, sampled from the stem cell graft. The source of these receptors is a human donor who donated a stem cell graft to a child with acute myeloid leukemia.

In this sample, this clonotype turned up a few times. The chain couples TRBV20-1 to TRBJ2-1; TRBD2 matches at 9 bases. Per the germline V gene, CDR1 is DFQATT and CDR2 is SNEGSKA (reference sequence). The CDR3 covers 17 residues. V gave up 3 bases and J gave up 6 bases; unmatched junction bases: 15. The CDR3 loop reads CSAREAGSGGMPNEQFF. Written as DNA, the CDR3 is TGCAGTGCTAGGGAAGCCGGTAGCGGGGGTATGCCCAATGAGCAGTTCTTC.

The V call is TRBV29-1, the J call TRBJ2-6; D gene ambiguous. Between the trimmed V and J ends, which lost 6 bases and 4 bases, there was a span of 13 bases. Germline-derived CDR1 and CDR2 are SQVTM and ANQGSEA. CDR3 size: 14 residues. The CDR3 DNA reads TGCAGCGTGGCCTATTGGACCGGGGCCAACGTCCTGACTTTC. Translating it yields CSVAYWTGANVLTF.

This sequence joins TRBV5-1 and TRBJ2-1; D is possibly TRBD2 (5 bases). This CDR3 contains 14 residues. The V end was cut by 0 bases, the J end by 5 bases, with 9 bases between. Germline V CDR1 and CDR2: SGHRS, YFSETQ. In nucleotides, the CDR3 is TGCGCCAGCAGCTTGGGCGGGTCCCACAATGAGCAGTTCTTC. Protein: CASSLGGSHNEQFF.

This clonotype has a count of ten or more. V and J are TRBV7-6 and TRBJ2-5, with a tentative D call TRBD1 (6 bases). The CDR3 length is 13 residues. CDR1 and CDR2 (germline): SGHVS, FNYEAQ. The V and J ends lost 1 base and 3 bases respectively, with 6 bases between them. DNA of the CDR3: TGTGCCAGCAGCTTAGGGACAGAAGAGACCCAGTACTTC. This encodes CASSLGTEETQYF.

This CDR3 is CASSWTGPSTDTQYF. The CDR3 DNA reads as TGTGCCAGCAGTTGGACAGGGCCCAGCACAGATACGCAGTATTTT. The chain carries TRBV12-3 or TRBV12-4 and TRBJ2-3; the match to TRBD1 covers 8 bases. J lost 0 bases, V lost 4 bases, and 3 bases had no gene match. The CDR3 spans 15 residues.

This clonotype was observed many times. The CDR3: CASSQTGTNTEAFF. Written as DNA, the CDR3 is TGTGCCTCCTCGCAAACAGGGACCAACACTGAAGCTTTCTTT. The rearrangement links TRBV30 to TRBJ1-1, with D maybe TRBD1 (6 bases). The V end was cut by 7 bases, the J end by 2 bases, with 17 bases between. Germline CDR1 GTSNPN, CDR2 SVGIG (reference sequence). This CDR3 region has 14 residues.

The rearrangement uses TRBV5-5 and TRBJ2-2, with TRBD2 as a possible D gene (6 bases). There are 14 residues in the CDR3. With 2 bases removed from V and 5 bases from J, the gap between germline ends came to 10 bases. CDR1 and CDR2 (germline): SGHKS, YYEKEE (reference sequence). DNA for the CDR3: TGTGCCAGCAGCTTCCCAGGGAGGACCGGGGAGCTGTTTTTT. Translated, it gives CASSFPGRTGELFF.

This clonotype has at least ten counts. The chain carries TRBV5-1 and TRBJ2-1; TRBD1 matches at 11 bases. The junction had 1 base not matched to a gene; V was cut back by 3 bases and J by 8 bases. Germline CDR1 and CDR2: SGHRS and YFSETQ. This CDR3 comprises 13 residues. The CDR3 region is CASSWGQGDEQFF. The CDR3 DNA reads as TGCGCCAGCAGCTGGGGACAGGGGGATGAGCAGTTCTTC.